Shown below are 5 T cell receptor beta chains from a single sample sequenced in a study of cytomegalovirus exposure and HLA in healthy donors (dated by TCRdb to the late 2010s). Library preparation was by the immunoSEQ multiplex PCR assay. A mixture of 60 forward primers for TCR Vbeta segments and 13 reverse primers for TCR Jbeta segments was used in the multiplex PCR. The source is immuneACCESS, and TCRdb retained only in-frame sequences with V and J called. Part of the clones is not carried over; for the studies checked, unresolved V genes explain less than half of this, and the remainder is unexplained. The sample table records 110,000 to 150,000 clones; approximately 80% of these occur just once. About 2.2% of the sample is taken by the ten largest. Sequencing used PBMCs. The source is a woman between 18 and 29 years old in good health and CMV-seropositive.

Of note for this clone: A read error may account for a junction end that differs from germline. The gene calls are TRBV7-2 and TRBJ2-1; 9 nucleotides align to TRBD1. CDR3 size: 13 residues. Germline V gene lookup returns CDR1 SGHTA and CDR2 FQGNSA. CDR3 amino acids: CASSLIGTGILLF. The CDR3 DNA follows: TGTGCCAGCAGCTTAATCGGGACAGGGATTCTGCTCTTC.

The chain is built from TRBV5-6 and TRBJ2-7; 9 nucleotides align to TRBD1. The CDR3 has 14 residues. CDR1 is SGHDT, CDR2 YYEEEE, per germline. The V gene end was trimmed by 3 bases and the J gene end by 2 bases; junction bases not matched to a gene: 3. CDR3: CASSYGTGTYEQYF. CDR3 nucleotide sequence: TGTGCCAGCAGCTACGGGACAGGGACCTACGAGCAGTACTTC.

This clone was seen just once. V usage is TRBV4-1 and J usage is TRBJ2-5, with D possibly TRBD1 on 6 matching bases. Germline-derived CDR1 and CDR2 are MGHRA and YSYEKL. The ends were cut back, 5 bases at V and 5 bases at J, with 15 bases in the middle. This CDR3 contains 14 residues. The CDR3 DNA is TGCGCCAGCAGCTTTCTTACAGGGTCGGAGACCCAGTACTTC. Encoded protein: CASSFLTGSETQYF.

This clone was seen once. CDR3 DNA: TGTGCCAGCAGCCTAGGGGGGAGGGGCAACACTGAAGCTTTCTTT. This encodes CASSLGGRGNTEAFF. V is TRBV6-1 and J is TRBJ1-1, with TRBD1 as a possible D gene (6 bases). Trimming pared 6 bases from V and 2 bases from J, leaving 16 bases between. CDR3 length equals 15 residues. Germline V gene lookup returns CDR1 MNHNS and CDR2 SASEGT.

CDR3 sequence reads: CASRATGFSGNTIYF. The DNA of the CDR3 is TGTGCCAGCAGGGCTACAGGGTTCTCTGGAAACACCATATATTTT. This sequence joins TRBV6-5 and TRBJ1-3, with D possibly TRBD1 on 6 matching bases. CDR3 length: 15 amino acids. Germline lookup yields CDR1 MNHEY and CDR2 SVGAGI. The ends were cut back, 6 bases at V and 0 bases at J, with 12 bases in the middle.